A selection of T cell receptor beta chains follows, all from one sample in a study of tumour-infiltrating T cells in Burkitt lymphoma. This table comes from immunoSEQ multiplex PCR, and its TCRdb copy is limited to in-frame clones, with some not included. The repertoire holds some 1,200 clones, less than 15% seen once, with roughly a quarter in the top ten. The material sequenced was tumor tissue. The receptors here all came from a human donor with Burkitt lymphoma. Each CDR3 is given with its conserved first and last residue. A D gene is named only where the DNA matches it firmly. The size entry is marked missing in some rows and otherwise reads once, few, many or a size class.

>.|TRBV13|.|TRBJ1-5
CASSPPGQGNQPQHF
TGTGCCAGCAGCCCTCCGGGACAAGGCAATCAGCCCCAGCATTTT
>.|TRBV6-5|TRBD1|TRBJ2-7
CASSPAGTDYEQYF
TGTGCCAGCAGTCCTGCCGGGACAGACTACGAGCAGTACTTC
>.|TRBV29-1|.|TRBJ1-3
CSVVVLEAGNTIYF
TGCAGCGTTGTTGTCTTAGAAGCTGGAAACACCATATATTTT
>few|TRBV7-6|TRBD1|TRBJ1-2
CASSLEPRQGHYGYTF
TGTGCCAGCAGCTTAGAACCGAGACAGGGACACTATGGCTACACCTTC
>few|TRBV7-9|.|TRBJ1-2
CASSLGRRYTF
TGTGCCAGCAGCTTGGGGAGGCGTTACACCTTC
>few|TRBV7-9|.|TRBJ2-7
CASSASLGQGGVYEQYF
TGTGCCAGCAGCGCCTCGCTCGGACAGGGAGGGGTCTACGAGCAGTACTTC
>few|TRBV11-2|.|TRBJ2-4
CASSSPDGATLAKNIQYF
TGTGCCAGCAGCTCTCCCGACGGGGCCACACTGGCCAAAAACATTCAGTACTTC
>once|TRBV13|TRBD1|TRBJ1-3
CASSLDRDRGDTIYF
TGTGCCAGCAGCCTCGACCGGGACAGGGGTGACACCATATATTTT
>.|TRBV6-5|TRBD1|TRBJ1-2
CASTSGGLGYTF
TGTGCCAGCACGTCAGGGGGGCTTGGCTACACCTTC
>.|TRBV18|.|TRBJ1-4
CASSSSNSEKLFF
TGTGCCAGCTCATCCAGCAACAGTGAAAAACTGTTTTTT
>.|TRBV5-1|.|TRBJ2-2
CASSPDYRGIVTGELFF
TGCGCCAGCAGCCCGGATTATAGGGGGATTGTGACCGGGGAGCTGTTTTTT
>.|TRBV9|TRBD2|TRBJ2-1
CASSAPAGGYNEQFF
TGTGCCAGCAGCGCCCCAGCGGGAGGATATAATGAGCAGTTCTTC
>.|TRBV6-6|TRBD1|TRBJ1-1
CASSSTGGTEAFF
TGTGCCAGCAGTTCTACAGGGGGGACTGAAGCTTTCTTT
>few|TRBV7-6|.|TRBJ1-2
CASSLVPAALGGYTF
TGTGCCAGCAGCTTAGTTCCAGCCGCTCTCGGGGGCTACACCTTC
>.|TRBV14|.|TRBJ2-5
CASSQVGSGSFETQYF
TGTGCCAGCAGCCAAGTAGGATCGGGTAGCTTCGAGACCCAGTACTTC
>.|TRBV4-3|TRBD1|TRBJ2-1
CASSLDRGSYNEQFF
TGCGCCAGCAGCTTGGACAGGGGATCCTACAATGAGCAGTTCTTC
>.|TRBV6-5|.|TRBJ2-3
CASSKSPRLGDTQYF
TGTGCCAGCAGCAAAAGTCCCCGATTGGGAGATACGCAGTATTTT
>few|TRBV19|TRBD2|TRBJ2-7
CASSGTSGGTYEQYF
TGTGCCAGTAGTGGGACTAGCGGGGGCACCTACGAGCAGTACTTC
>few|TRBV5-1|.|TRBJ2-7
CASSLEFPHRYF
TGCGCCAGCAGCTTGGAATTCCCGCACCGGTACTTC
>.|TRBV27|.|TRBJ2-5
CASSFAILAAQYF
TGTGCCAGCAGTTTTGCCATCCTGGCGGCCCAGTACTTC
>few|TRBV4-2|TRBD2|TRBJ2-7
CASSQELAGANEQYF
TGTGCCAGCAGCCAAGAACTAGCGGGAGCCAACGAGCAGTACTTC
>.|TRBV7-6|TRBD1|TRBJ2-1
CASSLGDRGNEQFF
TGTGCCAGCAGCTTGGGGGACAGGGGCAATGAGCAGTTCTTC
>few|TRBV11-2|.|TRBJ1-1
CASRKRDTEAFF
TGTGCCAGCAGGAAGAGGGACACTGAAGCTTTCTTT
>.|TRBV11-2|.|TRBJ1-2
CASTWGLGANYGYTF
TGTGCCAGCACCTGGGGGCTGGGAGCCAACTATGGCTACACCTTC
>few|TRBV6-5|.|TRBJ2-2
CASSGGRPGTGELFF
TGTGCCAGCAGTGGGGGGCGGCCTGGCACCGGGGAGCTGTTTTTT
>.|TRBV27|TRBD2|TRBJ2-1
CASSLSTSGIIEQFF
TGTGCCAGCAGTTTATCGACTAGCGGAATAATTGAGCAGTTCTTC
>.|TRBV29-1|.|TRBJ2-1
CSGDSSYNEQFF
TGCAGCGGAGACAGCTCCTACAATGAGCAGTTCTTC
>few|TRBV9|TRBD2|TRBJ2-3
CASSTRLAEITDTQYF
TGTGCCAGCAGCACGAGACTAGCAGAGATCACAGATACGCAGTATTTT
>few|TRBV5-4|TRBD2|TRBJ2-3
CASSLIISGGTDTQYF
TGTGCCAGCAGCTTGATTATTAGCGGGGGGACAGATACGCAGTATTTT
>.|TRBV15|.|TRBJ1-1
CATSRPGRKGTEAFF
TGTGCCACCAGCAGACCGGGACGGAAAGGCACTGAAGCTTTCTTT
>.|TRBV5-1|.|TRBJ2-1
CASSPRDEQFF
TGCGCCAGCAGCCCTAGGGATGAGCAGTTCTTC
>.|TRBV27|TRBD2|TRBJ2-3
CASRLAGGPLDTQYF
TGTGCCAGCAGGCTAGCGGGAGGGCCGTTAGATACGCAGTATTTT
>few|TRBV13|.|TRBJ2-1
CASSKDPAEQFF
TGTGCCAGCAGCAAGGACCCGGCTGAGCAGTTCTTC
>few|TRBV5-1|.|TRBJ2-4
CASSTGGHIAKNIQYF
TGCGCCAGCAGTACTGGAGGACACATAGCCAAAAACATTCAGTACTTC
>.|TRBV5-1|.|TRBJ2-1
CASSLDNSYNEQFF
TGCGCCAGCAGCTTGGACAATTCCTACAATGAGCAGTTCTTC
>.|TRBV9|.|TRBJ1-1
CASSVDRGFGTEAFF
TGTGCCAGCAGCGTAGATAGGGGATTCGGGACTGAAGCTTTCTTT
>.|TRBV25-1|TRBD1|TRBJ1-1
CASREDRHLGTEAFF
TGTGCCAGCAGGGAGGACAGGCATCTTGGGACTGAAGCTTTCTTT
>large|TRBV11-2|.|TRBJ2-2
CASSFSGANTGELFF
TGTGCCAGCAGCTTTTCGGGGGCAAACACCGGGGAGCTGTTTTTT
>.|TRBV6-6|.|TRBJ2-3
CASNFSGGGTDTQYF
TGTGCCAGCAACTTTTCAGGCGGGGGCACAGATACGCAGTATTTT
>.|TRBV28|.|TRBJ2-5
CASSLFSPQETQYF
TGTGCCAGCAGTTTATTTTCACCACAAGAGACCCAGTACTTC
>.|TRBV21-1|.|TRBJ2-5
CANRVRENKKETQYF
TGTGCCAACAGAGTCCGGGAGAACAAGAAGGAGACCCAGTACTTC
>few|TRBV7-2|.|TRBJ2-5
CASSLVVQTAGTGQTQYF
TGTGCCAGCAGCTTAGTTGTACAGACGGCGGGCACCGGGCAGACCCAGTACTTC
>few|TRBV28|TRBD1|TRBJ1-2
CASSLSRGPNYGYTF
TGTGCCAGCAGTTTATCAAGGGGGCCGAACTATGGCTACACCTTC
>few|TRBV13|.|TRBJ2-1
CVSSLGSLLNEQFF
TGTGTCAGCAGCTTAGGGTCTTTACTCAATGAGCAGTTCTTC
>few|TRBV29-1|.|TRBJ2-3
CSVEGIRVADTQYF
TGCAGCGTTGAAGGAATCAGGGTAGCAGATACGCAGTATTTT
>.|TRBV5-1|.|TRBJ1-1
CASRTQANTEAFF
TGCGCCAGCAGAACACAGGCAAACACTGAAGCTTTCTTT
>large|TRBV9|.|TRBJ2-5
CASSVSPDRQETQYF
TGTGCCAGCAGCGTATCGCCGGACAGACAAGAGACCCAGTACTTC
>few|TRBV9|TRBD2|TRBJ2-1
CASSATSGGFNEQFF
TGTGCCAGCAGCGCAACTAGCGGGGGGTTCAATGAGCAGTTCTTC
>few|TRBV6-5|.|TRBJ2-1
CASSYSAPYNEQFF
TGTGCCAGCAGTTACTCCGCCCCCTACAATGAGCAGTTCTTC
>.|TRBV9|TRBD1|TRBJ1-2
CASSVDRDRGGRGYTF
TGTGCCAGCAGCGTAGATCGGGACAGGGGTGGCCGGGGCTACACCTTC
>.|TRBV4-2|.|TRBJ1-5
CASNLIAGGEERSNQPQHF
TGTGCCAGCAACCTTATTGCGGGAGGGGAGGAGCGCAGCAATCAGCCCCAGCATTTT
>.|TRBV7-9|.|TRBJ1-1
CASSFPRNTEAFF
TGTGCCAGCAGCTTCCCCAGGAACACTGAAGCTTTCTTT